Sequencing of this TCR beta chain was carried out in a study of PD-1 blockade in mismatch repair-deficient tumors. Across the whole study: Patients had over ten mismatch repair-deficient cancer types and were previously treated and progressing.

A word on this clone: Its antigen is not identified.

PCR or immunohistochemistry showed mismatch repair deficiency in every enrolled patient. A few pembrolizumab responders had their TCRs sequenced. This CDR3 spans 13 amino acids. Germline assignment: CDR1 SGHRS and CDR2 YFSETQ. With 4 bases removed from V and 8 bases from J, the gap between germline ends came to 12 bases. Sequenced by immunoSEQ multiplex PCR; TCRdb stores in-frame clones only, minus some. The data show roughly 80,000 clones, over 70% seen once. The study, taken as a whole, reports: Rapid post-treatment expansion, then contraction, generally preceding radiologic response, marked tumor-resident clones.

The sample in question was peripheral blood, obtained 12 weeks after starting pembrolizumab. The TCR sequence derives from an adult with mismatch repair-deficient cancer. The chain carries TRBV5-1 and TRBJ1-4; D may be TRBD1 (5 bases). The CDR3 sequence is CASSRDRGEKLFF. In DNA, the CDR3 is TGCGCCAGCAGCCGGGACCGGGGGGAAAAACTGTTTTTT.